These T cell receptor beta chains were read from a single sample in a study of blood T cell repertoires in COVID-19. Profiled with immunoSEQ multiplex PCR; TCRdb holds only in-frame clones, not every one. The sample shows 200,000 to 250,000 clones, approximately 80% of them seen only once. Sequenced material: peripheral blood. These receptors were collected from a woman older than 75 with COVID-19, enrolled during active disease. CDR3s include the opening cysteine and the closing phenylalanine or tryptophan. D genes are given only for firm matches. Not every row has a clone size; where given, it reads once, few, many or a size class.

D	V	J	size	CDR3	DNA
-	TRBV6-1	TRBJ1-1	-	CASSDPRSLQAFF	TGTGCCAGCAGTGACCCTAGGTCGCTCCAAGCTTTCTTT
-	TRBV6-5	TRBJ2-2	-	CASSSGQNTGELFF	TGTGCCAGCAGCTCAGGACAGAACACCGGGGAGCTGTTTTTT
TRBD2	TRBV5-5	TRBJ2-3	few	CASSHLSRGREADTQYF	TGTGCCAGCAGCCACCTAAGTCGCGGGAGGGAGGCAGATACGCAGTATTTT
-	TRBV4-2	TRBJ1-1	-	CASSQGGGNTEAFF	TGTGCCAGCAGCCAAGGCGGTGGGAACACTGAAGCTTTCTTT
-	TRBV3-1/TRBV3-2	TRBJ2-7	-	CASTQAPFGTGYEQYF	TGTGCCAGCACCCAAGCACCTTTTGGCACAGGATACGAGCAGTACTTC
TRBD1	TRBV2	TRBJ2-7	-	CASTLQGAGEQYF	TGTGCCAGCACGCTGCAGGGGGCAGGGGAGCAGTACTTC
TRBD2	TRBV5-6	TRBJ2-3	-	CASSLVLAGGSSTDTQYF	TGTGCCAGCAGCTTGGTACTAGCGGGAGGGTCCAGCACAGATACGCAGTATTTT
-	TRBV15	TRBJ1-1	-	CATSRVLAATEAFF	TGTGCCACCAGCAGAGTCCTAGCTGCAACTGAAGCTTTCTTT
TRBD1	TRBV5-4	TRBJ1-5	few	CASSVGTGSLNQPQHF	TGTGCCAGCAGCGTCGGGACAGGGTCTTTGAATCAGCCCCAGCATTTT
TRBD1	TRBV27	TRBJ2-7	-	CASRQQGTDSYEQYF	TGTGCCAGCAGACAGCAGGGGACAGACTCCTACGAGCAGTACTTC
TRBD1	TRBV4-1	TRBJ1-1	few	CASSQEGPQGAGEAFF	TGCGCCAGCAGCCAAGAGGGTCCGCAGGGGGCGGGTGAAGCTTTCTTT
TRBD2	TRBV3-1/TRBV3-2	TRBJ2-5	-	CASSQGRTSGQETQYF	TGTGCCAGCAGCCAGGGGCGGACTAGCGGACAAGAGACCCAGTACTTC
-	TRBV10-3	TRBJ2-5	-	CAISVSPAAPQETQYF	TGTGCCATCAGTGTCTCCCCAGCGGCCCCCCAAGAGACCCAGTACTTC
TRBD2	TRBV3-1/TRBV3-2	TRBJ2-7	-	CASSPTPNFSGRKLYEQYF	TGTGCCAGCAGCCCGACACCCAACTTTAGCGGGAGGAAGCTCTACGAGCAGTACTTC
-	TRBV5-8	TRBJ1-5	few	CASSLKSINQPQHF	TGTGCCAGCAGCTTGAAGTCTATAAATCAGCCCCAGCATTTT
TRBD2	TRBV7-6	TRBJ2-1	-	CASSLSTSGGDEQFF	TGTGCCAGCAGCTTATCAACTAGCGGGGGGGATGAGCAGTTCTTC
TRBD2	TRBV29-1	TRBJ2-5	-	CSVEDVVGAGVMTQYF	TGCAGCGTTGAAGATGTAGTCGGGGCGGGAGTAATGACCCAGTACTTC
-	TRBV6-6	TRBJ1-2	few	CASSYSIGGYGYTF	TGTGCCAGCAGTTACTCAATAGGGGGTTATGGCTACACCTTC
-	TRBV7-9	TRBJ2-3	few	CASSLVQGTTDTQYF	TGTGCCAGCAGCTTAGTTCAGGGAACCACAGATACGCAGTATTTT
-	TRBV18	TRBJ2-1	-	CASSPRSSLRVTYNEQFF	TGTGCCAGCTCACCCCGAAGCTCGCTCCGGGTGACCTACAATGAGCAGTTCTTC
-	TRBV7-6	TRBJ1-1	-	CASSLGRNTEAFF	TGTGCCAGCAGCTTGGGCAGGAACACTGAAGCTTTCTTT
TRBD1	TRBV6-5	TRBJ1-1	-	CASRPGQGLRAFF	TGTGCCAGCAGACCCGGACAGGGTTTGAGAGCTTTCTTT
TRBD1	TRBV5-1	TRBJ2-1	-	CASSLDGTGVYNEQFF	TGCGCCAGCAGCTTGGACGGGACAGGGGTCTACAATGAGCAGTTCTTC
-	TRBV9	TRBJ2-2	-	CASSPQGVGTGELFF	TGTGCCAGCAGCCCCCAAGGGGTGGGAACCGGGGAGCTGTTTTTT
TRBD1	TRBV5-1	TRBJ2-5	once	CASSGTGEGETQYF	TGCGCCAGCAGCGGGACAGGGGAAGGGGAGACCCAGTACTTC
TRBD1	TRBV5-4	TRBJ1-1	few	CASGKGQFLEAFF	TGTGCCAGCGGAAAGGGACAGTTCCTTGAAGCTTTCTTT
TRBD1	TRBV28	TRBJ2-7	-	CASSSGSSGQGALSEQYF	TGTGCCAGCAGTTCTGGATCTTCGGGACAGGGGGCGTTAAGCGAGCAGTACTTC
-	TRBV28	TRBJ1-1	-	CASSLRVAGRDPRAEAFF	TGTGCCAGCAGTTTGAGAGTGGCAGGGCGCGACCCAAGGGCTGAAGCTTTCTTT
TRBD2	TRBV28	TRBJ2-1	-	CASRGTSGWNEQFF	TGTGCCAGCAGGGGGACTAGCGGGTGGAATGAGCAGTTCTTC
-	TRBV10-3	TRBJ1-1	-	CAISEGQLGNTEAFF	TGTGCCATCAGTGAGGGACAGCTTGGCAACACTGAAGCTTTCTTT
-	TRBV19	TRBJ1-6	-	CASSTSGGYNSPLHF	TGTGCCAGTAGTACCTCCGGGGGCTATAATTCACCCCTCCACTTT
-	TRBV3-1/TRBV3-2	TRBJ1-1	-	CASAGWVNTEAFF	TGTGCCAGTGCGGGTTGGGTGAACACTGAAGCTTTCTTT
TRBD2	TRBV28	TRBJ2-1	-	CASIQRGGYNEQFF	TGTGCCAGCATCCAACGCGGGGGGTACAATGAGCAGTTCTTC
-	TRBV13	TRBJ2-4	-	CASSPGGGLGTKNIQYF	TGTGCCAGCAGCCCAGGCGGGGGCTTGGGGACCAAAAACATTCAGTACTTC
-	TRBV3-1/TRBV3-2	TRBJ1-1	-	CASSSLERSEAFF	TGTGCCAGCAGCTCACTCGAGCGGTCTGAAGCTTTCTTT
-	TRBV9	TRBJ1-6	-	CASSVDRGNSPLHF	TGTGCCAGCAGCGTAGATAGGGGAAATTCACCCCTCCACTTT
-	TRBV11-1	TRBJ2-1	-	CASSSFSGHSYNEQFF	TGTGCCAGCAGCTCCTTTAGCGGCCACTCCTACAATGAGCAGTTCTTC